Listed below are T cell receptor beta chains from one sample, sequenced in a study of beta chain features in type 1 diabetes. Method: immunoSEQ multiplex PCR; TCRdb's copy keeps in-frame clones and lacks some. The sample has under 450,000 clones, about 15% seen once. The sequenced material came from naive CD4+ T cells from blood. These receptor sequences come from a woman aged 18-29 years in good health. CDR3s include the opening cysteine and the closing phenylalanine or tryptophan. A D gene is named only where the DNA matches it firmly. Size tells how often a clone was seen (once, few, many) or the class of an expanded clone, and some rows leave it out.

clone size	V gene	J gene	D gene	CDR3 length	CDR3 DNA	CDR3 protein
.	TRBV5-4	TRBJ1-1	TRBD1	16	TGTGCCAGCAGCCAGGGACAGGGGGTTCGGAACACTGAAGCTTTCTTT	CASSQGQGVRNTEAFF
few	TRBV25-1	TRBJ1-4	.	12	TGTGCCAGCAGTCCGCGGAGAGGAAAACTGTTTTTT	CASSPRRGKLFF
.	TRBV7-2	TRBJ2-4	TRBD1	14	TGTGCCAGCAGCCTGGGACAGGGGGCTGGCATTCAGTACTTC	CASSLGQGAGIQYF
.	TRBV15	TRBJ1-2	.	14	TGTGCCACCAGCAGAGATGTCGGTGTGGATGGCTACACCTTC	CATSRDVGVDGYTF
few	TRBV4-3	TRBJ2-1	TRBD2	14	TGCGCCAGCAGCCAGGAGCGGGAGAGCAGGAAGCAGTTCTTC	CASSQERESRKQFF
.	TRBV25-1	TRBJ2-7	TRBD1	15	TGTGCCAGCAGTGCTTCGGGGACAGGCTCCTACGAGCAGTACTTC	CASSASGTGSYEQYF
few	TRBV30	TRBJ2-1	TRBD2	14	TGTGCCTGGAGTACGACTAGCGGGAGTGAGGAGCAGTTCTTC	CAWSTTSGSEEQFF
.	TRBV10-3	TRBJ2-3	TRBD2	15	TGTGCCATCAGGTCTACTAGCGGGAGGCCAGATACGCAGTATTTT	CAIRSTSGRPDTQYF
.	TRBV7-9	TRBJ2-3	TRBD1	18	TGTGCCAGCAGCTTAGGCCTAGGGGACAGGGGGAAAACAGATACGCAGTATTTT	CASSLGLGDRGKTDTQYF
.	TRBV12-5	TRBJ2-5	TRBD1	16	TGTGCTAGTGGTTCCGGGACAGGGGGCTGGGGGGAGACCCAGTACTTC	CASGSGTGGWGETQYF
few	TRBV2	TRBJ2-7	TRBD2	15	TGTGCCACGAAGGAGGGACTAGCGGGAGCCTACGAGCAGTACTTC	CATKEGLAGAYEQYF
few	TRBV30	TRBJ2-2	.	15	TGTGCCTGGACCCTATTGACTAGTACGGCCGGGGAGCTGTTTTTT	CAWTLLTSTAGELFF
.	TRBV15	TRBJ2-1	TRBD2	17	TGTGCCACCAGCAGAGATCGGCGCGGGAGCCATTCTTATGAGCAGTTCTTC	CATSRDRRGSHSYEQFF
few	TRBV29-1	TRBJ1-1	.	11	TGCAGCGTTGGGGGACTAGGGGAAGCTTTCTTT	CSVGGLGEAFF
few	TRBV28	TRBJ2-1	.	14	TGTGCCAGCAGTCGGTTGAGCGTGAACAATGAGCAGTTCTTC	CASSRLSVNNEQFF
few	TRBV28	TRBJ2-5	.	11	TGTGCCAGCAGTCCGCAGGAGACCCAGTACTTC	CASSPQETQYF
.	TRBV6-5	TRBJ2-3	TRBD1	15	TGTGCCAGCAGTTATAGGACAGGGGGCACAGATACGCAGTATTTT	CASSYRTGGTDTQYF
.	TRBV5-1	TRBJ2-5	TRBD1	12	TGCGCCAGCCAGGACAGGCAAGAGACCCAGTACTTC	CASQDRQETQYF
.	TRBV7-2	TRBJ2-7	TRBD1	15	TGTGCCAGCAGCCACAGGACAGGTAGCTCCTACGAGCAGTACTTC	CASSHRTGSSYEQYF
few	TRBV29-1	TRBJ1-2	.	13	TGCAGCGTGGAAACTGCAGGGTTTCATGGCTACACCTTC	CSVETAGFHGYTF
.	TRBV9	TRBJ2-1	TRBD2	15	TGTGCCAGCAGCGTAGGCTCTAGCGGCCTCAATGAGCAGTTCTTC	CASSVGSSGLNEQFF
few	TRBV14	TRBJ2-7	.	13	TGTGCCAGCAGCCAAGAACTGTCCTACGAGCAGTACTTC	CASSQELSYEQYF
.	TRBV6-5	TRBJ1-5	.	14	TGTGCCAGCAGTTACTCCAGGGGCAATCAGCCCCAGCATTTT	CASSYSRGNQPQHF
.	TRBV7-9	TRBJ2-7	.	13	TGTGCCAGCAGCTCCTATAGGGGAGGCGAGCAGTACTTC	CASSSYRGGEQYF
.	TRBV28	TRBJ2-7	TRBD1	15	TGTGCCAGCAGGGGGGAGGGACAGGGGACGTACGAGCAGTACTTC	CASRGEGQGTYEQYF
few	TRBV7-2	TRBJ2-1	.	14	TGTGCCAGCAGCTTTGGGCGGGATTACAATGAGCAGTTCTTC	CASSFGRDYNEQFF
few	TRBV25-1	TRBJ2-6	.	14	TGTGCCTGCGGGACAGTCTCTGGGGCCAACGTCCTGACTTTC	CACGTVSGANVLTF
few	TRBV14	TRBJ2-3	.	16	TGTGCCAGCAGCCAAGATGGGGCACCCGGGGGAGATACGCAGTATTTT	CASSQDGAPGGDTQYF
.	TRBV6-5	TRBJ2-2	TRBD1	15	TGTGCCAGCAGTTTCGACAGGGGCGCCACCGGGGAGCTGTTTTTT	CASSFDRGATGELFF
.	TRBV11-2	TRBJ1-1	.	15	TGTGCCAGCAGCTTAGAAAGGTATGGCGGCACTGAAGCTTTCTTT	CASSLERYGGTEAFF
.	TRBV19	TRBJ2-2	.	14	TGTGCCAGTAGTTTTTCAACGAACACCGGGGAGCTGTTTTTT	CASSFSTNTGELFF
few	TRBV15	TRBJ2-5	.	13	TGTGCCACCAGCAGTCCCCAAGAGGGGACCCAGTACTTC	CATSSPQEGTQYF
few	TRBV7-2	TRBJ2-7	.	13	TGTGCCAGCACCCACAGGGTCGCCTACGAGCAGTACTTC	CASTHRVAYEQYF
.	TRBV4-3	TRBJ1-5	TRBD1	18	TGCGCCAGCAGCCAAAAACCCCCAGGGACAGAGAGAGTTCAGCCCCAGCATTTT	CASSQKPPGTERVQPQHF
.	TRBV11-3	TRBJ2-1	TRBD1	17	TGTGCCAGCAGCTTAGCTACCGGGACAGGGGCGAGGAATGAGCAGTTCTTC	CASSLATGTGARNEQFF
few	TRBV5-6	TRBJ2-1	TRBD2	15	TGTGCCAGCAGCTTGGTTGGCGGGAGGGCTAGTGAGCAGTTCTTC	CASSLVGGRASEQFF
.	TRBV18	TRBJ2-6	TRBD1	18	TGTGCCAGCTCACCGTCCGGGACAGGGAGCTCTGGGGCCAACGTCCTGACTTTC	CASSPSGTGSSGANVLTF
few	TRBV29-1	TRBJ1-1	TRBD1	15	TGCAGCGCAGGACAGGGAGGGGTCCTGAACACTGAAGCTTTCTTT	CSAGQGGVLNTEAFF
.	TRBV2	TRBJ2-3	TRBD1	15	TGTGCCATCACACTCGGGACAGGAAGCACAGATACGCAGTATTTT	CAITLGTGSTDTQYF
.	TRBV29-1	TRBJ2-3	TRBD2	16	TGCAGCGTTGAATGGGCTAGCGGGAGTTTCCCAGATACGCAGTATTTT	CSVEWASGSFPDTQYF
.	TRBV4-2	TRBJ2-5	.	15	TGTGCCAGCAGCCAAGGCAGGGGATTGCAAGAGACCCAGTACTTC	CASSQGRGLQETQYF
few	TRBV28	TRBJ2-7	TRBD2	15	TGTGCCAGCAGTTTGGTCCTTAGCGGGAGCTACGAGCAGTACTTC	CASSLVLSGSYEQYF
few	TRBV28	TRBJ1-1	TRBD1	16	TGTGCCTGCTCAGAAGGACAGGGGGTTATGAACACTGAAGCTTTCTTT	CACSEGQGVMNTEAFF
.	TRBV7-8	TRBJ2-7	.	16	TGTGCCAGCCCTCCCGGACAGTGGGCCCTTTGGGACGAGCAGTACTTC	CASPPGQWALWDEQYF
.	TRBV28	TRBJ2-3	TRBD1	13	TGTGCCACTTGGACAGGGTGGACAGATACGCAGTATTTT	CATWTGWTDTQYF
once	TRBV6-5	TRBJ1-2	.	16	TGTGCCAGCAGTTACTCGTCAGCAGAGGGTAACTATGGCTACACCTTC	CASSYSSAEGNYGYTF
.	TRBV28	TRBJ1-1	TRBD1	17	TGTGCCAGCAGTTCGGTGGGGACAGGGGTCATGAACACTGAAGCTTTCTTT	CASSSVGTGVMNTEAFF
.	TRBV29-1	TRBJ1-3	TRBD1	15	TGCAGCGTTGAGGGACAGGGGATTCTTGGAAACACCATATATTTT	CSVEGQGILGNTIYF
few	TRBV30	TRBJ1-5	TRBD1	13	TGTGCCTGGACACAGGGGGCGAATCAGCCCCAGCATTTT	CAWTQGANQPQHF
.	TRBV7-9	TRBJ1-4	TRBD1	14	TGTGCCAGCAGCGCCGGACAGGGTAATGAAAAACTGTTTTTT	CASSAGQGNEKLFF
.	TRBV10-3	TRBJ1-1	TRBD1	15	TGTGCCATCAGTAGACGGACAGGATCGAACACTGAAGCTTTCTTT	CAISRRTGSNTEAFF
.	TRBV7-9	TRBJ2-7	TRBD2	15	TGTGCCAGCAGCTTTTTGGGACTAGCGGGAAACGAGCAGTACTTC	CASSFLGLAGNEQYF
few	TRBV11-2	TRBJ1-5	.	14	TGTGCCAGCAGCTTGGGCTATAACCATCAGCCCCAGCATTTT	CASSLGYNHQPQHF
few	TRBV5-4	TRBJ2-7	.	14	TGTGCCAGCAGCTTTGGCGGGAACTCCTACGAGCAGTACTTC	CASSFGGNSYEQYF
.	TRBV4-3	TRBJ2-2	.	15	TGCGCCAGCAGCCAGGACTGGGGGGTCACCGGGGAGCTGTTTTTT	CASSQDWGVTGELFF
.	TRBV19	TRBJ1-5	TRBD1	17	TGTGCCAGTAGTATAGTTCTCGGGACAGGGGGAAATCAGCCCCAGCATTTT	CASSIVLGTGGNQPQHF
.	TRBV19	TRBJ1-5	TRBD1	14	TGTGCCAGTAGTATGAGGGGGCACAATCAGCCCCAGCATTTT	CASSMRGHNQPQHF
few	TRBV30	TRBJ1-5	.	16	TGTGCCTGGAGTAGCTTTGGGAGTTCGAGCAATCAGCCCCAGCATTTT	CAWSSFGSSSNQPQHF
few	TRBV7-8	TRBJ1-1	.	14	TGTGCCAGCAGCTTAGCGGCCCTTAACACTGAAGCTTTCTTT	CASSLAALNTEAFF
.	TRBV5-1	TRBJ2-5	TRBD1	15	TGCGCCAGCAGCCCTGACGGACAGGGCCAAGAGACCCAGTACTTC	CASSPDGQGQETQYF